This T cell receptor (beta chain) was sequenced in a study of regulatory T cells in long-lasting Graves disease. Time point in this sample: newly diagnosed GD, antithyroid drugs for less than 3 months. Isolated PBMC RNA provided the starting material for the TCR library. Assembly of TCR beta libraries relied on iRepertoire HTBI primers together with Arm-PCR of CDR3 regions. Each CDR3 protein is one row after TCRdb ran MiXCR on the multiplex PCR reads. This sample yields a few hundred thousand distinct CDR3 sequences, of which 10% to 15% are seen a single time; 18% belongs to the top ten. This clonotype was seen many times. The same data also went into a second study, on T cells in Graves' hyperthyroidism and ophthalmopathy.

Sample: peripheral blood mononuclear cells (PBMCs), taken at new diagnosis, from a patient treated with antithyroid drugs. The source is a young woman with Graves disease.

As DNA, the CDR3 is TGTGCCAGCAGCTTAGGGGCTCGGAACACTGAAGCTTTCTTT. Amino acids: CASSLGARNTEAFF. The chain has TRBV11-1 and TRBJ1-1, with no clear D. The CDR3 has 14 amino acids. Germline CDR1 and CDR2: SGHAT and FQDESV (reference sequence). V lost 1 base, J lost 1 base, and 7 bases lay in between. The whole variable domain, filled in from reference TRBV11-1 and TRBJ1-1, reads EAEVAQSPRYKITEKSQAVAFWCDPISGHATLYWYRQILGQGPELLVQFQDESVVDDSQLPKDRFSAERLKGVDSTLKIQPAELGDSAMYLCASSLGARNTEAFFGQGTRLTVV.